This TCR beta chain is drawn from a study of blood T cell repertoires in COVID-19. The CDR3 consists of 12 residues. Trimming stripped 3 bases from V and 4 bases from J, with 9 bases between. Per germline, CDR1 SQVTM and CDR2 ANQGSEA. Authors' analysis steps: Nucleated cell number was recorded as an estimate derived from reference gene primer amplification. Assay: immunoSEQ multiplex PCR; the TCRdb copy retains only in-frame clones and omits some. Clonal size and the V and J genes are those of that table, whereas D and trimming came from the DNA. Among about 330,000 clones listed, about 91% were seen once.

This sequence was found in a young man with COVID-19, enrolled during active disease. This chain joins TRBV29-1 and TRBJ1-2; no definite D call. Sequencing used peripheral blood. The CDR3 reads CSVDMAGYGYTF. As DNA, the CDR3 is TGCAGCGTTGATATGGCGGGCTATGGCTACACCTTC.